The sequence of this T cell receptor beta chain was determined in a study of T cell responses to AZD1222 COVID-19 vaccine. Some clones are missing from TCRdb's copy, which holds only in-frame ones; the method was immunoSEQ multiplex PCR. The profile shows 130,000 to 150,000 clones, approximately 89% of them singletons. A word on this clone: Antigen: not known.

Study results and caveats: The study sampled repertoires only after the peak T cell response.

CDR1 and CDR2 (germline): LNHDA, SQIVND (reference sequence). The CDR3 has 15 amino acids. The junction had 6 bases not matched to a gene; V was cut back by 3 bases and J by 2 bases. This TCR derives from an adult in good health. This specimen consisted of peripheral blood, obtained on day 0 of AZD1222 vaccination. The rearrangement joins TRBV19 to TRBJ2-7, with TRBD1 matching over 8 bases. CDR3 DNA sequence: TGTGCCAGTAGTATGGGGCCGACAGGGGCCTACGAGCAGTACTTC. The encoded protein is CASSMGPTGAYEQYF.